These 19 T cell receptor beta chains came from one sample sequenced in a study of radiotherapy plus CTLA-4 blockade in lung cancer. Measured with immunoSEQ multiplex PCR; TCRdb has only the in-frame clones, and not every one. The table lists about 36,000 clones, approximately 85% of them singletons, with about 6% in the top ten. The sequenced sample was peripheral blood, obtained from a patient treated with radiotherapy plus ipilimumab. Every receptor here comes from a human donor with non-small cell lung cancer who had stable disease on radiotherapy plus ipilimumab.

The chain is built from TRBV9 and TRBJ2-1; 10 nucleotides match TRBD2. Germline CDR1 and CDR2: SGDLS and YYNGEE. Trimming removed 0 bases from V and 4 bases from J; junction bases left unmatched: 7. The CDR3 length is 17 residues. The CDR3 DNA reads as TGTGCCAGCAGCGTAGCTAGCGGGAGCCCCTCTTACAATGAGCAGTTCTTC. This gives the protein CASSVASGSPSYNEQFF.

Only one count was recorded for this clone. The chain uses TRBV4-1 and TRBJ2-1; D unclear. Germline CDR1 is MGHRA and CDR2 is YSYEKL. The CDR3 spans 14 residues. V lost 1 base, J lost 7 bases, and 11 bases lay in between. DNA of the CDR3: TGCGCCAGCAGCCAAGCACAAGACTTAAATGAGCAGTTCTTC. It encodes CASSQAQDLNEQFF.

V is TRBV6-4 and J is TRBJ2-2; 9 positions match TRBD2. Germline assignment: CDR1 MRHNA and CDR2 SNTAGT. V gave up 5 bases and J gave up 5 bases; unmatched junction bases: 9. The CDR3 is 16 amino acids. CDR3 amino acids: CASSPEVSGRTGELFF. DNA for the CDR3: TGTGCCAGCAGTCCCGAGGTTAGCGGGAGAACCGGGGAGCTGTTTTTT.

The J gene is TRBJ2-7, the V gene TRBV7-8; 8 positions match TRBD1. Germline V gene sequence: CDR1 SGHVS, CDR2 FQNEAQ. The CDR3 contains 14 residues. Germline trimming cut 1 base from V and 3 bases from J; bases unmatched to any gene: 2. The CDR3 nucleotides read TGTGCCAGCAGCTTAGTCGGACAGGGCTACGAGCAGTACTTC. Translation: CASSLVGQGYEQYF.

By sample share, this clone is large. The chain joins TRBV5-6 to TRBJ2-7, with D possibly TRBD2 on 5 matching bases. Germline V CDR1 and CDR2: SGHDT, YYEEEE. This CDR3 has 14 amino acids. Trimming removed 6 bases at V and 7 bases at J, with 20 bases between. CDR3 DNA: TGTGCCAGCAACCCGGGCCGGGGATCGAGGGAGCAGTACTTC. It codes for CASNPGRGSREQYF.

This chain uses TRBV11-2 with TRBJ2-7; TRBD2 matches at 7 bases. Germline V CDR1 and CDR2: SGHAT, FQNNGV. CDR3 size: 14 residues. V dropped 5 bases and J dropped 7; count of bases not matched to a gene: 11. The CDR3 loop reads CASSQAGVGREQYF. The DNA for the CDR3 is TGTGCCAGCAGCCAGGCGGGAGTGGGTAGGGAGCAGTACTTC.

The chain joins TRBV7-3 to TRBJ2-3; 9 bases map to TRBD1. Trimming at V came to 5 bases and at J to 5 bases, leaving 11 bases not matched to a gene. CDR3 length equals 16 residues. Germline V gene data show CDR1 as SGHTA and CDR2 as FQGTGA. The CDR3 protein is CASSKQGAPGVDTQYF. The DNA of the CDR3 is TGTGCCAGCAGCAAACAGGGGGCGCCGGGAGTAGATACGCAGTATTTT.

The J gene is TRBJ2-5, the V gene TRBV2; the match to TRBD2 covers 12 bases. TRBJ2-7 matches the DNA end more closely, so the J call is doubtful. The CDR3 is made up of 16 amino acids. Germline V lookup: CDR1 SNHLY, CDR2 FYNNEI. CDR3 sequence (DNA): TGTGCCAGCAGTGAATCTAGCGGGAGGGCGTGGTACGAGCAGTACTTC. Its protein is CASSESSGRAWYEQYF.

This sequence joins TRBV7-9 and TRBJ1-5; tentatively, D is TRBD1 (5 bases). Trimming shortened V by 1 base and J by 2 bases, and 9 bases separated the two germline ends. Germline V gene sequence: CDR1 SEHNR, CDR2 FQNEAQ (reference sequence). The CDR3 loop spans 15 amino acids. CDR3 sequence: CASSLVGVGNQPQHF. The CDR3 region has the DNA TGTGCCAGCAGCTTAGTAGGGGTTGGCAATCAGCCCCAGCATTTT.

The J gene is TRBJ1-2, the V gene TRBV7-2; TRBD1 agrees at 10 bases. Unmatched junction bases numbered 7, after V lost 5 bases and J lost 4 bases. This CDR3 comprises 15 residues. Germline V gene sequence: CDR1 SGHTA, CDR2 FQGNSA. CDR3 nucleotides: TGTGCCAGCAGCCCCCGGGACAGGGGACCCTATGGCTACACCTTC. Residues: CASSPRDRGPYGYTF.

V is TRBV4-1 and J is TRBJ2-2, with 11 bases identical to TRBD2. The V gene's germline CDR1 is MGHRA and CDR2 YSYEKL. Unmatched junction bases numbered 14, after V lost 0 bases and J lost 2 bases. The CDR3 runs 21 residues. Written as DNA, the CDR3 is TGCGCCAGCAGCCAAGATCGAGGGGGGGTAGCGGGAGGGGGAAACACCGGGGAGCTGTTTTTT. Its protein is CASSQDRGGVAGGGNTGELFF.

The gene calls are TRBV11-2 and TRBJ1-2; D remains ambiguous. CDR3 size: 13 residues. Trimming removed 2 bases at V and 8 bases at J, with 12 bases between. The germline CDR1 and CDR2 sequences are SGHAT and FQNNGV. The CDR3 loop reads CASSLNLSGGYTF. CDR3 DNA sequence: TGTGCCAGCAGCTTAAACCTGTCGGGGGGCTACACCTTC.

The V and J genes are TRBV7-9 and TRBJ2-2, with no clear D. Germline CDR1 SEHNR, CDR2 FQNEAQ (reference sequence). The CDR3 is 14 residues long. V shed 1 base and J shed 4 bases, with 7 bases lying between them. CDR3 nucleotide sequence: TGTGCCAGCAGCTTAGGGCAGTCCACCGGGGAGCTGTTTTTT. This gives the protein CASSLGQSTGELFF.

The chain uses TRBV7-3 and TRBJ2-7; D is uncertain. CDR3 length: 13 amino acids. Germline CDR1 and CDR2: SGHTA and FQGTGA. V lost 2 bases, J lost 5 bases, and 10 bases lay in between. CDR3 residues: CASSLARQNEQYF. The CDR3 DNA sequence: TGTGCCAGCAGCTTAGCTAGGCAGAACGAGCAGTACTTC.

This chain links TRBV4-3 with TRBJ1-3, with D possibly TRBD1 on 6 matching bases. The length of the CDR3 is 16 residues. Trimming took off 0 bases at V and 8 bases at J, with 17 bases between the two ends. Germline V gene data show CDR1 as LGHNA and CDR2 as YSLEER. This CDR3 is CASSQDEAAGADTIYF. CDR3 DNA: TGCGCCAGCAGCCAAGATGAGGCCGCGGGGGCAGACACCATATATTTT.

The chain combines TRBV27 with TRBJ1-5, with TRBD1 as a possible D gene (6 bases). V lost 6 bases and J 5 bases, leaving 11 bases between the germline ends. The CDR3 consists of 13 residues. CDR1 and CDR2 from the germline V gene are MNHEY and SMNVEV (reference sequence). CDR3 coding DNA: TGTGCCAGCAGCTGGGACACTGATCAGCCCCAGCATTTT. Translated, it gives CASSWDTDQPQHF.

The chain recombines TRBV11-2 with TRBJ1-2; 10 bases match TRBD1. Per the germline V gene, CDR1 is SGHAT and CDR2 is FQNNGV. The length of the CDR3 is 13 residues. V shed 5 bases and J 8 bases; nucleotides not matched to a gene: 5. The CDR3 sequence: CASSPDRGRGYTF. CDR3 in DNA: TGTGCCAGCAGCCCCGACAGGGGGCGAGGCTACACCTTC.

This chain joins TRBV9 and TRBJ2-1; 7 nucleotides agree with TRBD2. The germline V gene encodes CDR1 SGDLS and CDR2 YYNGEE. There are 15 residues in the CDR3. Unmatched junction bases numbered 3, after V lost 3 bases and J lost 0 bases. The CDR3 sequence: CASSGDYSSYNEQFF. In DNA form, the CDR3 reads TGTGCCAGCAGCGGGGACTACAGCTCCTACAATGAGCAGTTCTTC.

As for this clone: A junction end diverges from the germline sequence, so it may reflect a read error. The chain combines TRBV7-7 with TRBJ2-3, with TRBD2 matching 12 bases. Germline CDR1 is SSHAT and CDR2 is FNYEAQ (reference sequence). This CDR3 region has 16 residues. The CDR3 loop reads CASSIGLAGSTDTQYF. CDR3 coding DNA: TGTGCTAGCAGCATCGGACTAGCGGGGAGCACAGATACGCAGTATTTT.